This T cell receptor (beta chain) was sequenced during a study of regulatory T cells in long-lasting Graves disease. The CDR3 totals 16 residues. Germline CDR1 and CDR2: DFQATT and SNEGSKA (reference sequence). Arm-PCR of CDR3 regions and iRepertoire HTBI primers were the basis on which TCR beta libraries were built. TCRdb redid the calling of the multiplex PCR reads with MiXCR, one entry per CDR3 protein. The data show about 540,000 distinct CDR3 sequences, about 14% seen once. Remarks on this clonotype: The antigen is unknown. Lacking the conserved final phenylalanine or tryptophan, this CDR3 likely reflects a read error.

Findings and limits, study-wide: Persistent patients shared more public clonotypes (under 3,000) than newly diagnosed patients (under 1,000). Reduced TCR diversity was observed in persistent Graves' patients versus newly diagnosed patients.

Time point reported: newly diagnosed GD, antithyroid drugs for less than 3 months. The TCR library was made from RNA that had been extracted from PBMCs in TRIzol. The guidelines of the American Thyroid Association were the basis for diagnosing Graves' disease. These data also featured in a second study, about T cells in Graves' hyperthyroidism and ophthalmopathy. That work states: In the first-round RT-PCR of the TCR CDR3, the HTBI primer set was used.

This TCR was recovered from a young man with Graves disease. The chain has TRBV20-1 and TRBJ1-1; possible D gene TRBD1, 6 bases. This specimen was peripheral blood mononuclear cells (PBMCs), taken at new diagnosis, from a patient treated with antithyroid drugs. CDR3 sequence: CSARGQGSLRNTEAFL. CDR3 nucleotides: TGCAGTGCCAGAGGGCAGGGGAGCTTAAGGAACACTGAAGCTTTCCTT.